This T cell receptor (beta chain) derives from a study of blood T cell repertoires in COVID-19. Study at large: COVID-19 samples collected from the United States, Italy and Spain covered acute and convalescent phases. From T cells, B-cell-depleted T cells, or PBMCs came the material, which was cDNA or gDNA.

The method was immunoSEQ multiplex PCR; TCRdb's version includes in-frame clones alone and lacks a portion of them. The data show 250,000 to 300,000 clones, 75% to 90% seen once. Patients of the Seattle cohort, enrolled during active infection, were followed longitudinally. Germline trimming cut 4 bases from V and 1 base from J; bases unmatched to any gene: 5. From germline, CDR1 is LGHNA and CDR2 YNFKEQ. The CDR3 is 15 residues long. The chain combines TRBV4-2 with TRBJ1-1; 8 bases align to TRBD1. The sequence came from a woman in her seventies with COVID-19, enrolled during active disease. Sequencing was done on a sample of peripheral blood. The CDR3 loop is CASSLRQGTNTEAFF. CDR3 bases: TGTGCCAGCAGCCTTCGACAGGGGACGAACACTGAAGCTTTCTTT.